Shown below are 16 T cell receptor beta chains from a single sample sequenced in a study of cytomegalovirus exposure and HLA in healthy donors. Vbeta (60) and Jbeta (13) primers were used in the PCR. Method: immunoSEQ multiplex PCR; TCRdb's copy keeps in-frame clones and lacks some. In the table there are about 300,000 clones, just over 85% of which are singletons. The sample consisted of PBMCs. These receptors originate from a man between 35 and 55 years old in good health and CMV-seropositive.

The chain links TRBV28 to TRBJ2-7; the match to TRBD2 covers 8 bases. The junction had 5 bases not matched to a gene; V was cut back by 6 bases and J by 4 bases. The CDR3 is 13 residues long. Germline V gene lookup returns CDR1 MDHEN and CDR2 SYDVKM. CDR3 region: CASSPGTSYEQYF. In DNA, the CDR3 is TGTGCCAGCAGCCCCGGGACTAGTTACGAGCAGTACTTC.

This sequence joins TRBV18 and TRBJ2-1, with D maybe TRBD2 (6 bases). The CDR3 length is 12 residues. Trimming stripped 4 bases from V and 10 bases from J, with 11 bases between. Germline values: CDR1 KGHSH, CDR2 LQKENI. CDR3 sequence reads: CASSQPAGEQFF. The CDR3 DNA is TGTGCCAGCTCACAACCGGCGGGGGAGCAGTTCTTC.

J is TRBJ1-2 and V is TRBV10-1; TRBD1 agrees at 7 bases. Germline V gives CDR1 WNHNN, CDR2 SYGVQD (reference sequence). This CDR3 comprises 13 residues. V gave up 10 bases and J gave up 8 bases; unmatched junction bases: 13. The DNA for the CDR3 is TGCGCCACCCTGGATCTGACAGGGTCAGGCTACACCTTC. Its translation is CATLDLTGSGYTF.

This chain joins TRBV28 and TRBJ2-2; 8 nucleotides agree with TRBD2. Germline values: CDR1 MDHEN, CDR2 SYDVKM. The CDR3 consists of 16 residues. J lost 6 bases, V lost 1 base, and 7 bases had no gene match. The chain's CDR3 is CASSLFGGGGPGELFF. Here the CDR3 DNA reads TGTGCCAGCAGTTTATTCGGGGGGGGTGGCCCCGGGGAGCTGTTTTTT.

V usage is TRBV2 and J usage is TRBJ2-3, with 8 nucleotides matching TRBD1. Germline-derived CDR1 and CDR2 are SNHLY and FYNNEI. The CDR3 has 15 residues. After removal of 8 bases from V and 4 bases from J, the junction contained 11 bases not matched to a gene. CDR3: CASAPRQGAPDTQYF. The CDR3, as DNA: TGTGCCAGCGCTCCCCGGCAGGGGGCCCCAGATACGCAGTATTTT. Full variable domain (outside the CDR3, taken from reference TRBV2 and TRBJ2-3): EPEVTQTPSHQVTQMGQEVILRCVPISNHLYFYWYRQILGQKVEFLVSFYNNEISEKSEIFDDQFSVERPDGSNFTLKIRSTKLEDSAMYFCASAPRQGAPDTQYFGPGTRLTVL.

V usage is TRBV4-1 and J usage is TRBJ1-5; 7 bases are shared with TRBD1. With V trimmed by 4 bases and J by 1 base, 7 bases remained unmatched. The CDR3 is 16 residues long. Germline CDR1 and CDR2: MGHRA and YSYEKL. CDR3 sequence reads: CASSPSQGESNQPQHF. The DNA for the CDR3 is TGCGCCAGCAGCCCTAGCCAGGGGGAGAGCAATCAGCCCCAGCATTTT.

The chain couples TRBV29-1 to TRBJ2-7, with D tentatively TRBD2 (5 bases). Germline-derived CDR1 and CDR2 are SQVTM and ANQGSEA. The V and J ends lost 0 bases and 4 bases respectively, with 7 bases between them. The CDR3 contains 12 residues. The chain's CDR3 is CSVEDPGYEQYF. CDR3 nucleotide sequence: TGCAGCGTTGAAGATCCGGGGTACGAGCAGTACTTC.

This sequence joins TRBV7-8 and TRBJ1-5; 7 bases align to TRBD1. CDR3 length: 17 amino acids. V was clipped by 5 bases and J by 0 bases; unmatched bases: 10. Germline V gene data show CDR1 as SGHVS and CDR2 as FQNEAQ. The CDR3: CASSPGDRAYSNQPQHF. In nucleotides, the CDR3 is TGTGCCAGCAGCCCAGGGGACAGAGCCTATAGCAATCAGCCCCAGCATTTT.

This clone was seen once. The chain employs TRBV4-2 and TRBJ2-5; 9 bases fit TRBD1. V was clipped by 4 bases and J by 5 bases; unmatched bases: 8. CDR3 length: 15 amino acids. Germline values: CDR1 LGHNA, CDR2 YNFKEQ. CDR3 bases: TGTGCCAGCAGCCCTTCGGGACAGGGTGGGGAGACCCAGTACTTC. Its translation is CASSPSGQGGETQYF.

In its sample, this clone was seen once. This sequence joins TRBV19 and TRBJ2-1; D is possibly TRBD2 (7 bases). The V end lost 5 bases, the J end lost 0 bases, and 20 bases lay between the germline ends. The CDR3 runs 18 residues. Germline CDR1 and CDR2: LNHDA and SQIVND (reference sequence). The CDR3 sequence is CASSGGEGVLSSYNEQFF. CDR3 nucleotides: TGTGCCAGTAGTGGGGGGGAGGGGGTACTTAGCTCCTACAATGAGCAGTTCTTC.

The chain joins TRBV7-6 to TRBJ1-1; no clear D. Germline CDR1 reads SGHVS; CDR2 reads FNYEAQ. V was clipped by 1 base and J by 3 bases, with 6 bases between them. The CDR3 is 13 amino acids. The CDR3 coding sequence is TGTGCCAGCAGCTTAGACAGCTACACTGAAGCTTTCTTT. Residues: CASSLDSYTEAFF.

V usage is TRBV5-5 and J usage is TRBJ2-2, with TRBD2 as a possible D gene (5 bases). Germline CDR1 SGHKS, CDR2 YYEKEE (reference sequence). The CDR3 runs 15 residues. Trimming left V 4 bases short and J 2 bases short, with 12 bases between. CDR3 loop: CASSLDGLNTGELFF. CDR3 DNA sequence: TGTGCCAGCAGCCTAGACGGACTCAACACCGGGGAGCTGTTTTTT.

The chain recombines TRBV7-8 with TRBJ2-7, with D perhaps TRBD1 (6 bases). This CDR3 comprises 15 residues. V lost 0 bases to trimming and J lost 2 bases, with 11 bases between them. Germline V gene data show CDR1 as SGHVS and CDR2 as FQNEAQ. The CDR3 nucleotides read TGTGCCAGCAGCTTAGCTGCGACAGGCGCCTACGAGCAGTACTTC. Its translation: CASSLAATGAYEQYF.

V is TRBV6-5 and J is TRBJ2-7; D possibly corresponds to TRBD2 (5 bases). The CDR3 sequence is 15 residues long. Germline V gene sequence: CDR1 MNHEY, CDR2 SVGAGI. The V gene lost 8 bases and the J gene lost 0 bases, with 17 bases spanning the gap. The CDR3 nucleotides read TGTGCCAGCCGGGCCGGCGGTGGGAGCTCCTACGAGCAGTACTTC. Residues: CASRAGGGSSYEQYF.

In its sample, this clone was seen once. The chain employs TRBV28 and TRBJ2-3; the D gene is possibly TRBD1 (6 bases). V was clipped by 5 bases and J by 4 bases, with 13 bases between them. The germline CDR1 and CDR2 sequences are MDHEN and SYDVKM. The CDR3 contains 14 residues. This CDR3 reads CASSVGTGSDTQYF. For the CDR3, the DNA is TGTGCCAGCAGTGTGGGTACAGGGTCAGATACGCAGTATTTT.

This clone occurred once. The rearrangement uses TRBV7-8 and TRBJ2-1; TRBD2 matches at 12 bases. J lost 6 bases, V lost 2 bases, and 8 bases had no gene match. Germline-derived CDR1 and CDR2 are SGHVS and FQNEAQ. The CDR3 has 17 residues. The CDR3 DNA reads TGTGCCAGCAGCTTAACGGCTAGCGGGAGGGCCGTCAATGAGCAGTTCTTC. It encodes CASSLTASGRAVNEQFF.